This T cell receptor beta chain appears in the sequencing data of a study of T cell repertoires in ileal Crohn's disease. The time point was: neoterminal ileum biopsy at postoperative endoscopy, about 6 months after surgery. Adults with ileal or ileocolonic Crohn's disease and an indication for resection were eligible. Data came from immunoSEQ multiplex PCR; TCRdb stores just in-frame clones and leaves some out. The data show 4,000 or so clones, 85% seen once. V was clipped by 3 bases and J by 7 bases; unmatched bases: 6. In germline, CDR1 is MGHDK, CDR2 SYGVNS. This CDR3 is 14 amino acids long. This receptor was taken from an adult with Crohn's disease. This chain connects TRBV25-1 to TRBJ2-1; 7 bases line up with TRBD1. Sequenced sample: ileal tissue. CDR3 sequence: CASSEYRGRNEQFF. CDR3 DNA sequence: TGTGCCAGCAGTGAGTACAGGGGAAGGAATGAGCAGTTCTTC.